This note documents a single T cell receptor (beta chain) sequence. The data belong to a study of blood T cell repertoires in COVID-19. The ends lost 6 bases at V and 2 bases at J; junction bases unmatched: 6. The germline V gene has CDR1 MDHEN and CDR2 SYDVKM. The CDR3 consists of 16 residues. Assay: immunoSEQ multiplex PCR; the TCRdb copy retains only in-frame clones and omits some. The sample has 140,000 or so clones, under 90% seen once. The receptor comes from a human donor in a cohort sampled during active COVID-19. The gene calls are TRBV28 and TRBJ2-4, with TRBD2 identical over 11 bases. The specimen sequenced was peripheral blood. Written as DNA, the CDR3 is TGTGCCAGCAGAGGTGGGACTAGCGGAACCAAAAACATTCAGTACTTC. Residues: CASRGGTSGTKNIQYF. The full variable domain, with the rest looked up from reference TRBV28 and TRBJ2-4, is DVKVTQSSRYLVKRTGEKVFLECVQDMDHENMFWYRQDPGLGLRLIYFSYDVKMKEKGDIPEGYSVSREKKERFSLILESASTNQTSMYLCASRGGTSGTKNIQYFGAGTRLSVL.